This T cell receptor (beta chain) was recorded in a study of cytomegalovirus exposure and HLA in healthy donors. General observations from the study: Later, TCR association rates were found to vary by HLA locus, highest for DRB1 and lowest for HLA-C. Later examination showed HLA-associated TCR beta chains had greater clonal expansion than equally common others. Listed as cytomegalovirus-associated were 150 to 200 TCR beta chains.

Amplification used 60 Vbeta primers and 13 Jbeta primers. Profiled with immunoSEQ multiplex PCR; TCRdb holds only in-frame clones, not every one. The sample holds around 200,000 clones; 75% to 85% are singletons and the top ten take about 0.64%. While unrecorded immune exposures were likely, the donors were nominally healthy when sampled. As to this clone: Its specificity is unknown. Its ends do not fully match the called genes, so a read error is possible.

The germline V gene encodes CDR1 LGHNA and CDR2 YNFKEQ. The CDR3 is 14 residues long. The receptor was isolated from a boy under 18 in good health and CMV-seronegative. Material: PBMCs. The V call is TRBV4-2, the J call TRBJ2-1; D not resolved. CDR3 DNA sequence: TGTGCCAGCAGCCAGGCCGCTTCCTCCAATGAGCAGTTCTTC. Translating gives CASSQAASSNEQFF.